What follows is one T cell receptor (beta chain) and its context. This specimen belongs to a study of cytomegalovirus exposure and HLA in healthy donors. The PCR made use of 60 Vbeta and 13 Jbeta primers. Generated by immunoSEQ multiplex PCR, the TCRdb table keeps only in-frame clones and is missing some. The profile covers roughly 70,000 clones, with around 69% appearing a single time and about an eighth taken by the ten largest. Specimen: PBMCs. This TCR came from a human donor in good health.

In DNA, the CDR3 is TGTGCCAGCAGCGTAGAGTCCCAGTACGAGCAGTACTTC. It yields the protein CASSVESQYEQYF. This chain joins TRBV9 and TRBJ2-7; D unclear. V was pared by 0 bases and J by 4 bases, with 8 bases between. Germline CDR1 SGDLS, CDR2 YYNGEE. The CDR3 sequence is 13 residues long.